Here is one TCR beta chain with its context. From germline, CDR1 is SGHAT and CDR2 FQNNGV. V lost 6 bases to trimming and J lost 7 bases; unmatched junction nucleotides: 7. This CDR3 contains 13 residues. This specimen belongs to a study of blood T cell repertoires in COVID-19. Data came from immunoSEQ multiplex PCR; TCRdb stores just in-frame clones and leaves some out. The sample comprises some 93,000 clones, approximately 86% of which are singletons, and around 20% rests with the top ten. The sample was peripheral blood. This chain joins TRBV11-2 and TRBJ1-1; 8 bases map to TRBD1. This clonotype originated in a woman aged 80 or over with acute or convalescent COVID-19. The CDR3 DNA reads as TGTGCCAGCAGGCCAGGACAGGGCCTTGAAGCTTTCTTT. This encodes CASRPGQGLEAFF.